This TCR beta chain stems from a study of shared T cell receptors in the human thymus. The protocol was immunoSEQ multiplex PCR, while the TCRdb copy is restricted to in-frame clones and leaves out a portion. This table holds roughly 550,000 clones, around 82% found once. Germline CDR1 SGHVS, CDR2 FNYEAQ. The junction had 12 bases not matched to a gene; V was cut back by 4 bases and J by 4 bases. This CDR3 contains 17 residues. These data were also filed under a second study, of human thymus T cells.

The V call is TRBV7-6, the J call TRBJ2-7; 11 bases align to TRBD2. The receptor was isolated from a boy younger than two with a congenital heart defect. The specimen sequenced was thymocytes. Here the CDR3 reads CASSYPPGLAEGYEQYF. In DNA, the CDR3 is TGTGCCAGCAGCTACCCCCCGGGACTAGCGGAGGGGTACGAGCAGTACTTC.